The rows below give T cell receptor beta chains drawn from one sample of a study of blood T cells in healthy people across ages. TCRdb reanalysed the 5' RACE reads using MiXCR and keeps one entry per CDR3 protein. The sample has about a million distinct CDR3 sequences, roughly half seen once. The sample comprised blood. These receptors were taken from a woman aged 55-69 years in good health. Each CDR3 is given with its conserved first and last residue. The D gene is left open where the match is weak. Clone sizes are given selectively: once, few, many, or a class where the clone is expanded.

D gene	clone size	CDR3 length	V gene	J gene	CDR3 DNA	CDR3 protein
-	-	14	TRBV27	TRBJ2-7	TGTGCCAGCCGCAGCGGGCGCGGGGCGTACGAGCAGTACTTC	CASRSGRGAYEQYF
TRBD2	-	14	TRBV29-1	TRBJ2-4	TGCAGCGTGTCCGGGACTAGCGGGTACAATGAGCAGTACTTC	CSVSGTSGYNEQYF
-	-	14	TRBV6-2/TRBV6-3	TRBJ1-2	TGTGCCAGCAGTTCGAAGGGGGCTAACTATGGCTACACCTTC	CASSSKGANYGYTF
-	-	14	TRBV6-1	TRBJ1-5	TGTGCCAGCAGTGCTGCTTGGCCCGGTCAGCCCCAGCATTTT	CASSAAWPGQPQHF
TRBD1	few	14	TRBV30	TRBJ2-7	TGTGCCTGGAGTGCGGACAGGGGATTCTACGAGCAGTACTTC	CAWSADRGFYEQYF
-	few	14	TRBV18	TRBJ2-1	TGTGCCAGCTCACCAAGGACCTCCTACAATGAGCAGTTCTTC	CASSPRTSYNEQFF
TRBD1	once	13	TRBV12-3/TRBV12-4	TRBJ2-5	TGTGCCAGCACGCGGGACAGGGGGAATGAGCAGTACTTC	CASTRDRGNEQYF
-	-	14	TRBV19	TRBJ2-5	TGTGCCAGTCGGGGGGCAGAGAAGGGAGAGACCCAGTACTTC	CASRGAEKGETQYF
-	-	12	TRBV30	TRBJ2-7	TGTGCCTTCCGGGACGACTCCTACGAGCAGTACTTC	CAFRDDSYEQYF
-	-	15	TRBV10-3	TRBJ1-1	TGTGCCATCAGTGAGTCCGACTCATACGCCACTGAAGCTTTCTTT	CAISESDSYATEAFF
-	-	16	TRBV28	TRBJ2-5	TGTGCCAGCACCCCCCGGGGGCGAGATTCCAAAGAGACCCAGTACTTC	CASTPRGRDSKETQYF
TRBD2	-	15	TRBV12-3/TRBV12-4	TRBJ2-3	TGTGCCAGCAGACTCGGGACTAGCGGGACAGATACGCAGTATTTT	CASRLGTSGTDTQYF
-	-	14	TRBV7-9	TRBJ1-2	TGTGCCAGCAGCTTAGTAGGCAGGAGCTATGGCTACACCTTC	CASSLVGRSYGYTF
TRBD1	few	13	TRBV27	TRBJ2-7	TGTGCCAGCAGTTTTCCAGGGGGCTTTGAGCAGTACTTC	CASSFPGGFEQYF
-	-	13	TRBV29-1	TRBJ2-5	TGCAGCGTTGAAATCCAGGGAACAGAGACCCAGTACTTC	CSVEIQGTETQYF
-	-	14	TRBV12-3/TRBV12-4	TRBJ1-2	TGTGCCAGCAGTTATGACACAGGAGACTATGGCTACACCTTC	CASSYDTGDYGYTF
TRBD2	-	15	TRBV19	TRBJ2-4	TGTGCCAGTAGCCCGCGGCGGGAGGCCAAAAACATTCAGTACTTC	CASSPRREAKNIQYF
-	-	14	TRBV25-1	TRBJ1-2	TGTGCCAGCAGCCGAACAGGGTTTCCCTATGGCTACACCTTC	CASSRTGFPYGYTF
TRBD2	-	17	TRBV6-6	TRBJ2-1	TGTGCCAGCAGTTACACCCCAGCGGGGGACTCCTACAATGAGCAGTTCTTC	CASSYTPAGDSYNEQFF
-	-	14	TRBV5-6	TRBJ2-1	TGTGCCAGCAGCTTGGGTGGTCAGAAAAATGAGCAGTTCTTC	CASSLGGQKNEQFF
TRBD2	-	14	TRBV27	TRBJ2-7	TGTGCCAGCAGAAGGCTAGCGGGAAGCAGCGAGCAGTACTTC	CASRRLAGSSEQYF
TRBD2	once	18	TRBV5-1	TRBJ2-3	TGCGCCAGCAGCTTGTTAGGTGGCGGGAGGGCCCCCACAGATACGCAGTATTTT	CASSLLGGGRAPTDTQYF
-	-	12	TRBV10-3	TRBJ2-7	TGTGCCATCGGACAGACCTCCTACGGGCAGTACTTC	CAIGQTSYGQYF
TRBD2	few	14	TRBV20-1	TRBJ2-7	TGCAGTGCTAGAGGTAGCGGGACGACCCACGAGCAGTACTTC	CSARGSGTTHEQYF
TRBD2	-	12	TRBV20-1	TRBJ2-7	TGCAGTGCTCGACTAGCGAGGAACGAGCAGTACTTC	CSARLARNEQYF
-	-	13	TRBV25-1	TRBJ1-6	TGTGCCAGCAGGGTTAGCGGGGATTCACCCCTCCACTTT	CASRVSGDSPLHF
TRBD1	-	17	TRBV6-1	TRBJ2-7	TGTGCCAGCAGTAGCCAGGGACAGGTCCCAGGAGGTCTCGAGCAGTACTTC	CASSSQGQVPGGLEQYF
TRBD1	few	15	TRBV27	TRBJ2-7	TGTGCCAGCAGTTTCTTAGGACAGGGTCCCTACGAGCAGTACTTC	CASSFLGQGPYEQYF
-	few	14	TRBV6-6	TRBJ2-1	TGTGCCAGCACCACGGGGGCTTCCTACAATGGGCAGTTCTTC	CASTTGASYNGQFF
TRBD1	many	18	TRBV7-8	TRBJ2-6	TGTGCCAGCAGCCTAGGGACAGCCAGTCCGTCTGGGGCCAACGTCCTGACTTTC	CASSLGTASPSGANVLTF
-	-	20	TRBV3-1	TRBJ1-1	TGTGCCAGCAGCCTAAGAAGGTTATTTCAAGGGCCAGGCTCGAACACTGAAGCTTTCTTT	CASSLRRLFQGPGSNTEAFF
TRBD2	-	16	TRBV7-2	TRBJ2-1	TGTGCCAGCAGCTTAGTCCCGGCTAGCGGGAGTAATGAGCAGTTCTTC	CASSLVPASGSNEQFF
-	-	11	TRBV12-3/TRBV12-4	TRBJ2-1	TGTGCCAGCAGGGGTGTAAAGGAGCAGTTCTTC	CASRGVKEQFF
TRBD1	-	18	TRBV6-5	TRBJ2-5	TGTGCCAGCAGTTACAAGAGGCCGGGACAGGGTGGACAAGAGACCCAGTACTTC	CASSYKRPGQGGQETQYF
TRBD2	few	12	TRBV20-1	TRBJ2-7	TGCAGTGCTGTTACTAGCGCCAACGAGCAGTACTTC	CSAVTSANEQYF
TRBD1	-	14	TRBV7-2	TRBJ1-5	TGTGCCAGCAGCTACGACAGGGGGCATCAGCCCCAGCATTTT	CASSYDRGHQPQHF
TRBD1	-	15	TRBV12-3/TRBV12-4	TRBJ2-1	TGTGCCAGCAGACCCACCGGGACAGGGTTTAATGAGCAGTTCTTC	CASRPTGTGFNEQFF